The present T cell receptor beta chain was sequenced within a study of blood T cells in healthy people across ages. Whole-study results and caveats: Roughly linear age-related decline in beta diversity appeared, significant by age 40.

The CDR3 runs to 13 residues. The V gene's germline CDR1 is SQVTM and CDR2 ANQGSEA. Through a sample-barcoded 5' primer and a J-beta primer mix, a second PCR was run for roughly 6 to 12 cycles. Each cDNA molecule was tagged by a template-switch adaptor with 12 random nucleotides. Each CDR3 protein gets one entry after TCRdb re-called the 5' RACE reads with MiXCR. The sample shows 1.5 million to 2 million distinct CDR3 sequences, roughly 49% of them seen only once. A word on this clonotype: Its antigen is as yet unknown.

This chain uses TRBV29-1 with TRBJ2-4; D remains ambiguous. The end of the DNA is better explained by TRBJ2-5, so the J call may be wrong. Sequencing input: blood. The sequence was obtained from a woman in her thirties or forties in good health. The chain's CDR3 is CSVAAGQKETQYF. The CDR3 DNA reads TGCAGCGTTGCCGCCGGCCAGAAAGAGACCCAGTACTTC.